This T cell receptor beta chain was found in a study of human T cells and chemical hapten exposure (dated by TCRdb to about 2021). Regarding the complete study: For sensitization, 2% DPC in acetone was applied to a 2 cm by 2 cm area of upper inner arm skin. Weekly therapeutic DPC doses were additionally applied to the scalp of patients throughout the roughly 22-week study period. Patch testing on the upper back used Finn chambers containing 0.01% DPC, with scoring done after 6 days according to International Contact Dermatitis Research Group standards. Alopecia areata with under or over 50% scalp involvement, alopecia totalis and alopecia universalis were represented in the patient cohort, which was mostly female. Libraries were pooled for sequencing, and variation in per-sample TCR yields was attributed mainly to small differences in library volumes within the pool. In alopecia patients, the study followed how the peripheral blood TCR repertoire changed in vivo over primary and secondary sensitization to diphenylcyclopropenone (DPC), a hapten. Patient blood was sampled pre-sensitization (week 0) and at 2, 6 and about 24 weeks after DPC sensitization. Twenty-nine alopecia patients provided blood for TCR sequencing at one to four time points (pre-sensitization, 2, 6 and 24 weeks).

This clonotype was recorded many times. Its antigen has not been determined. The sample holds no much larger clone one base away, and base qualities are not on file. Reading the label with the study, this specimen's time point is: patch test 2, 6 weeks after DPC sensitization. The sample's treatment or condition, from its label and the paper: therapeutic diphenylcyclopropenone sensitization with weekly scalp DPC. At every patch-test visit, the blood draw took place before the patch test was put on. Patients were eligible if aged 18 to 70, diagnosed with alopecia and judged suitable for DPC therapy, and pregnant patients were excluded. Total RNA was extracted from unfractionated whole blood collected in Tempus Blood RNA tubes. Between the V and J ends, shortened by 1 base and 4 bases respectively, the junction contains 11 bases. The germline V gene (reference sequence) supplies CDR1 LGHDT and CDR2 YNNKEL. Taken from cysteine to phenylalanine, the CDR3 has 14 residues. The sequence is cut down to CDR3 DNA, 42 bases in frame from base 1.

The library was obtained by RACE. The instrument was a NextSeq 500. Library preparation attached unique molecular identifiers to individual cDNA molecules for quantitative, reproducible TCR counting. For every blood RNA sample, sequencing covered both the TCR alpha and TCR beta chains. Turning to the authors' computational methods: A median of roughly 99,000 TCRs per sample was observed, with a range of 23,224 to 690,600. The Decombinator software suite was used to annotate the V, J and CDR3 of the TCR reads. For the PS versus PT1 abundance plots, all samples were subsampled to the same number of TCRs (28,000). TCRs were defined as expanded if absent before sensitization and observed at least eight times at the 2-week time point. TCRdb reworked the public reads: Q25 trimming with fastp, MiXCR clone assembly, productive beta chains retained. Each CDR3 protein gets just one entry, which takes the most common genes and DNA from the rows behind it. TCRdb assigned the V and J calls; the authors' analysis was not used. For this sample the table gives about 54,000 distinct CDR3 sequences, of which 9.5% to 10% were detected only once. The ten top clones hold 1.5% to 2% of the sample.

Broad study findings and their caveats: Patch test score correlated positively with the number of PT1 expanded TCRs, reaching significance at thresholds 8, 16 and 32 but not at 4. DPC sensitization did not change the number of TCRs with a frequency above 1 in 1000, and there was no evidence of changes in global repertoire structure. Alopecia, a presumed autoimmune disease, was present in all patients, so the immune response of the patients might differ from that of healthy individuals. Repeated subsampling changed both the strength of the expansion versus patch-test correlation and the threshold at which that correlation became significant. Significantly more large CDR3 similarity clusters were formed by expanded TCRs than by pre-sensitization or healthy control sets, consistent with antigen-driven responses.

The receptor's source is a woman in her forties or fifties with alopecia areata. Some clones in this sample may be carry-over from other donors' samples. Recombination connected TRBV3-1 to TRBJ2-7, with the D gene uncertain. This specimen was whole blood, taken in connection with sensitization to the hapten diphenylcyclopropenone (DPC). The nucleotides are TGTGCCAGCAGCCAAGGTTTCGGCGTTTACGAGCAGTACTTC. It translates to CASSQGFGVYEQYF.